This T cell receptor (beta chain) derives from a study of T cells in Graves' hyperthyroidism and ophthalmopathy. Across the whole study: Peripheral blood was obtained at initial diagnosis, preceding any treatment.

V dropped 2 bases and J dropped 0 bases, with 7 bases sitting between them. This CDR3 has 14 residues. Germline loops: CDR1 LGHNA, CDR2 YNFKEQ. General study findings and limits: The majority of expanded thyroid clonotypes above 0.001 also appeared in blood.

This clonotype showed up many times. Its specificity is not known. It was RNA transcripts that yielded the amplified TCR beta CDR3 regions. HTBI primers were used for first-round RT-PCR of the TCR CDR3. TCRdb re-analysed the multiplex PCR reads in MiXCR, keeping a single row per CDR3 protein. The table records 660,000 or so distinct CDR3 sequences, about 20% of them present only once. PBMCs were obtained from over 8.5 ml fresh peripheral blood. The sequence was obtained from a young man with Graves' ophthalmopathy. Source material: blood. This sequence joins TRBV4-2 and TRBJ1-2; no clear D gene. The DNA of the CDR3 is TGTGCCAGCAGCCAACCCCAGGCTAACTATGGCTACACCTTC. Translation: CASSQPQANYGYTF.